This is a list of T cell receptor beta chains from one sample in a study of cytomegalovirus exposure and HLA in healthy donors. Repertoires were generated with immunoSEQ multiplex PCR, while TCRdb's copy carries only in-frame clones and drops some. This sample has about 110,000 clones; roughly 80% occur once, and the top ten carry 2% to 2.5%. Sequences were obtained from PBMCs. The receptors derive from a man under 40 in good health and CMV-seronegative. Both conserved end residues are part of each CDR3. D genes are given only for firm matches. A row's size may be missing; if present it is once, few, many or a size class.

D: -; size: few; V: TRBV7-2; length: 14; J: TRBJ2-3; CDR3: CASSLGRSTDTQYF; DNA: TGTGCCAGCAGCTTGGGCAGAAGCACAGATACGCAGTATTTT
D: TRBD2; size: -; V: TRBV9; length: 17; J: TRBJ2-7; CDR3: CATARKVGSGSSYEQYF; DNA: TGTGCCACCGCCCGGAAAGTGGGAAGCGGGAGCTCCTACGAGCAGTACTTC
D: -; size: -; V: TRBV9; length: 13; J: TRBJ2-7; CDR3: CASSGVSSYEQYF; DNA: TGTGCCAGCAGCGGCGTTAGCTCCTACGAGCAGTACTTC
D: -; size: few; V: TRBV4-2; length: 15; J: TRBJ1-1; CDR3: CASTPTAGGDTEAFF; DNA: TGTGCCAGCACGCCGACAGCCGGTGGGGACACTGAAGCTTTCTTT
D: TRBD1; size: -; V: TRBV6-5; length: 15; J: TRBJ1-2; CDR3: CASRGTGGANYGYTF; DNA: TGTGCCAGCAGGGGGACAGGGGGAGCTAACTATGGCTACACCTTC
D: -; size: -; V: TRBV7-9; length: 15; J: TRBJ1-1; CDR3: CASSLTYPGSGEAFF; DNA: TGTGCCAGCAGCCTGACATACCCAGGGTCGGGTGAAGCTTTCTTT
D: TRBD2; size: -; V: TRBV10-2; length: 17; J: TRBJ2-5; CDR3: CASSGPPTSGGEETQYF; DNA: TGCGCCAGCAGTGGCCCTCCGACTAGCGGGGGTGAGGAGACCCAGTACTTC
D: TRBD1; size: once; V: TRBV11-1; length: 14; J: TRBJ2-3; CDR3: CASTLDRAGDTQYF; DNA: TGTGCCAGCACCCTGGACAGGGCTGGGGATACGCAGTATTTT
D: TRBD1; size: -; V: TRBV19; length: 14; J: TRBJ2-7; CDR3: CAAAPGQRTYEQYF; DNA: TGTGCCGCCGCTCCGGGACAGAGGACCTACGAGCAGTACTTC
D: -; size: -; V: TRBV6-1; length: 12; J: TRBJ1-2; CDR3: CASWNYGGGYTF; DNA: TGTGCCAGCTGGAACTATGGGGGCGGCTACACCTTC
D: TRBD2; size: few; V: TRBV11-2; length: 16; J: TRBJ2-7; CDR3: CASSALPGLAAAEQYF; DNA: TGTGCCAGCAGCGCACTCCCGGGACTAGCCGCAGCGGAGCAGTACTTC
D: -; size: once; V: TRBV29-1; length: 13; J: TRBJ1-1; CDR3: CSGQQALNTEAFF; DNA: TGCAGCGGTCAACAGGCGCTGAACACTGAAGCTTTCTTT
D: -; size: once; V: TRBV15; length: 14; J: TRBJ2-4; CDR3: CATSRPQGFNIQYF; DNA: TGTGCCACCAGCAGACCACAGGGTTTTAACATTCAGTACTTC
D: -; size: -; V: TRBV5-1; length: 14; J: TRBJ1-1; CDR3: CASSLIDSVTEAFF; DNA: TGCGCCAGCAGCTTGATTGACAGCGTCACTGAAGCTTTCTTT
D: -; size: -; V: TRBV6-1; length: 15; J: TRBJ2-1; CDR3: CASSEVSPPYNEQFF; DNA: TGTGCCAGCAGTGAGGTTAGCCCTCCGTACAATGAGCAGTTCTTC
D: TRBD2; size: few; V: TRBV13; length: 15; J: TRBJ2-5; CDR3: CASSVLAGGGETQYF; DNA: TGTGCCAGCAGCGTTTTAGCGGGGGGGGGAGAGACCCAGTACTTC
D: TRBD2; size: -; V: TRBV11-2; length: 17; J: TRBJ2-1; CDR3: CASSLDLSGRAVGEQFF; DNA: TGTGCCAGCAGCTTGGACCTTAGCGGGAGGGCCGTTGGGGAGCAGTTCTTC
D: TRBD2; size: -; V: TRBV7-9; length: 15; J: TRBJ2-2; CDR3: CASRLTSGIPGELFF; DNA: TGTGCCAGCAGGTTGACTAGCGGGATCCCCGGGGAGCTGTTTTTT
D: TRBD1; size: -; V: TRBV19; length: 14; J: TRBJ1-1; CDR3: CASSRQGADTEAFF; DNA: TGTGCCAGTAGTAGACAGGGGGCGGACACTGAAGCTTTCTTT
D: TRBD1; size: -; V: TRBV5-4; length: 18; J: TRBJ1-1; CDR3: CASRTGQGLAPGNTEAFF; DNA: TGTGCCAGCAGGACGGGACAGGGGTTAGCACCTGGGAACACTGAAGCTTTCTTT
D: -; size: -; V: TRBV7-3; length: 16; J: TRBJ2-2; CDR3: CASSPFPRSGTGELFF; DNA: TGTGCCAGCAGCCCCTTTCCCCGATCGGGCACCGGGGAGCTGTTTTTT
D: -; size: -; V: TRBV5-1; length: 15; J: TRBJ2-1; CDR3: CASSPGTTTYNEQFF; DNA: TGCGCCAGCAGCCCCGGGACAACCACCTACAATGAGCAGTTCTTC
D: -; size: -; V: TRBV6-5; length: 15; J: TRBJ2-7; CDR3: CASSFSSGVSYEQYF; DNA: TGTGCCAGCAGTTTTTCCTCGGGGGTCTCCTACGAGCAGTACTTC
D: TRBD2; size: -; V: TRBV10-3; length: 15; J: TRBJ2-7; CDR3: CAISQSSLAGDEQYF; DNA: TGTGCCATCAGCCAATCCTCACTAGCGGGCGACGAGCAGTACTTC
D: -; size: -; V: TRBV30; length: 15; J: TRBJ2-6; CDR3: CAWSKQGTGANVLTF; DNA: TGTGCCTGGTCCAAACAGGGAACTGGGGCCAACGTCCTGACTTTC
D: TRBD1; size: -; V: TRBV30; length: 13; J: TRBJ1-4; CDR3: CAWTDRGREKLFF; DNA: TGTGCCTGGACGGACAGGGGGCGTGAAAAACTGTTTTTT
D: -; size: -; V: TRBV4-1; length: 15; J: TRBJ2-7; CDR3: CASSQVGGFDYEQYF; DNA: TGCGCCAGCAGCCAAGTAGGAGGGTTTGACTACGAGCAGTACTTC
D: -; size: -; V: TRBV2; length: 14; J: TRBJ1-2; CDR3: CASHREGIGYGYTF; DNA: TGTGCCAGTCACCGGGAGGGAATTGGCTATGGCTACACCTTC
D: -; size: -; V: TRBV7-6; length: 13; J: TRBJ2-1; CDR3: CASSLSSYNEQFF; DNA: TGTGCCAGCAGCTTGAGCTCCTACAATGAGCAGTTCTTC
D: TRBD2; size: -; V: TRBV7-9; length: 14; J: TRBJ2-5; CDR3: CASTHAGGEETQYF; DNA: TGTGCCAGCACTCATGCGGGGGGGGAAGAGACCCAGTACTTC
D: -; size: -; V: TRBV7-3; length: 13; J: TRBJ2-3; CDR3: CASSLDQGDTQYF; DNA: TGTGCCAGCAGCTTAGACCAGGGGGATACGCAGTATTTT
D: TRBD1; size: -; V: TRBV6-5; length: 15; J: TRBJ1-2; CDR3: CASSYSGQGDYGYTF; DNA: TGTGCCAGCAGTTACTCGGGACAGGGAGACTATGGCTACACCTTC
D: -; size: -; V: TRBV7-3; length: 16; J: TRBJ1-2; CDR3: CASSPRPDSTNYGYTF; DNA: TGTGCCAGCAGCCCGCGACCCGACAGCACTAACTATGGCTACACCTTC
D: -; size: -; V: TRBV7-2; length: 14; J: TRBJ2-7; CDR3: CASSLGGASYEQYF; DNA: TGTGCCAGCAGCTTAGGCGGGGCCTCCTACGAGCAGTACTTC
D: -; size: -; V: TRBV5-4; length: 13; J: TRBJ1-2; CDR3: CASSLTDNYGYTF; DNA: TGTGCCAGCAGCTTGACTGATAACTATGGCTACACCTTC
D: -; size: -; V: TRBV28; length: 11; J: TRBJ2-5; CDR3: CASSPRDIQYF; DNA: TGTGCCAGCAGTCCCCGGGACATCCAGTACTTC
D: TRBD1; size: -; V: TRBV5-1; length: 15; J: TRBJ2-7; CDR3: CASSSQPGQPGGVYF; DNA: TGCGCCAGCAGCTCTCAACCGGGACAGCCAGGTGGGGTGTACTTC
D: TRBD2; size: once; V: TRBV11-3; length: 20; J: TRBJ2-1; CDR3: CASSLGPADSREPRYNEQFF; DNA: TGTGCCAGCAGCTTAGGTCCCGCCGACTCGCGGGAGCCCCGTTACAATGAGCAGTTCTTC
D: TRBD1; size: -; V: TRBV28; length: 14; J: TRBJ2-3; CDR3: CASRYRGQGDTQYF; DNA: TGTGCCAGCAGATACAGGGGGCAGGGAGATACGCAGTATTTT
D: -; size: -; V: TRBV5-1; length: 17; J: TRBJ2-7; CDR3: CASSQRMSGISSYEQYF; DNA: TGCGCCAGCAGCCAAAGAATGTCGGGGATTAGCTCCTACGAGCAGTACTTC
D: -; size: -; V: TRBV11-2; length: 15; J: TRBJ2-7; CDR3: CASSFQQGSSHEQYF; DNA: TGTGCCAGCAGCTTTCAGCAGGGAAGCTCCCACGAGCAGTACTTC
D: -; size: -; V: TRBV19; length: 14; J: TRBJ1-2; CDR3: CASSPGDPNYGYTF; DNA: TGTGCCAGTAGCCCGGGGGACCCTAACTATGGCTACACCTTC